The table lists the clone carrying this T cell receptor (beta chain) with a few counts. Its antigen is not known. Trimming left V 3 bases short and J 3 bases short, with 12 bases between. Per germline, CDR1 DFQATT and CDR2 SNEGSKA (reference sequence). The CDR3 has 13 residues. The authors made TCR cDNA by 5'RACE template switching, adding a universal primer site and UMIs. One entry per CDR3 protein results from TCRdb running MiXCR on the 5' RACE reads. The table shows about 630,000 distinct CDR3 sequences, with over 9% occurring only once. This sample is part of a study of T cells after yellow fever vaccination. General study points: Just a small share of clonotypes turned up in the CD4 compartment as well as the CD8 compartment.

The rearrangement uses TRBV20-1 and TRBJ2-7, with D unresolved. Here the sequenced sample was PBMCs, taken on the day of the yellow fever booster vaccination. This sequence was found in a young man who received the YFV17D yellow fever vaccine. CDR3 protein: CSASGSLNYEQYF. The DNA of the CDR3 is TGCAGTGCTAGCGGATCCTTAAACTACGAGCAGTACTTC.